Sequencing of this TCR beta chain was carried out in a study of HIV-infected patients and healthy controls. Overall study findings and caveats: Study cohorts differed slightly in age and sex, but this did not explain diversity differences. Apparent post-therapy Gini recovery among HIV-infected patients was not reproduced with size-matched repertoires. MAIT alpha-chain CDR3s were frequent in healthy controls, depleted in HIV+.

Follow-up blood was drawn about 14 weeks, roughly three months, after antiretroviral therapy began. All unsorted peripheral T cells were captured because whole blood was used without fractionation. The germline gives CDR1 SQVTM, CDR2 ANQGSEA. CDR3 length: 13 amino acids. Trimming shortened V by 7 bases and J by 2 bases, and 14 bases separated the two germline ends. Alpha and beta constant-region primers primed reverse transcription of around 500 ng RNA. Separate chain-specific third strand synthesis with multiplexing indices produced the alpha and beta libraries. Each molecule carried a 12-nucleotide identifier made of two joined random hexamers added before amplification. TCRdb analysed the 5' RACE reads with MiXCR anew, one entry per CDR3 protein. This repertoire shows some 20,000 distinct CDR3 sequences, approximately 7.7% found once; its top ten account for about 20%. This clonotype was counted many times. Its antigen remains unknown.

The V call is TRBV29-1, the J call TRBJ1-1; the D gene is possibly TRBD1 (5 bases). The receptor comes from an adult with HIV infection. This sample comprised blood, obtained during antiretroviral therapy. The CDR3 is CSGLGGVNTEAFF. The CDR3 DNA is TGCAGCGGCCTGGGGGGAGTAAACACTGAAGCTTTCTTT.